This T cell receptor beta chain was sequenced for a study of shared clonotypes between healthy human individuals. V lost 2 bases and J 7 bases, leaving 12 bases between the germline ends. CDR3 length: 15 amino acids. CDR1 and CDR2 from the germline V gene are ENHRY and SYGVKD. For this clone: The antigen is unknown.

The table came from immunoSEQ multiplex PCR; TCRdb's copy has only in-frame clones and leaves some out. The table has about 2.4 million clones, around 90% seen once. Points from the study as a whole: With four donors compared, 4% to 5% of naive CD4 clonotypes were shared. The represented genetic and exposure-history diversity was limited by the small number of donors.

The chain has TRBV10-3 and TRBJ1-6, with unresolved D. Source material: naive CD4+ T cells sorted from blood. Stated subset: CD45RA+ positively selected. The sequence derives from a man aged 18-30 years in good health. CDR3 amino acids: CAISEGVYGNSPLHF. CDR3 DNA sequence: TGTGCCATCAGTGAGGGTGTTTACGGGAATTCACCCCTCCACTTT.